The next 27 T cell receptor beta chains were all read from a single sample in a study of cytomegalovirus exposure and HLA in healthy donors. Clones were sequenced by immunoSEQ multiplex PCR, and TCRdb holds only the in-frame ones, with some missing. The table lists some 170,000 clones, roughly nine tenths of them singletons. The sample comprised PBMCs. The receptors here all came from a man between 18 and 35 years old in good health and CMV-seropositive.

This sequence joins TRBV7-3 and TRBJ2-1; unclear D gene. Germline V gene data show CDR1 as SGHTA and CDR2 as FQGTGA. The CDR3 is 13 residues long. Trimming stripped 6 bases from V and 4 bases from J, with 10 bases between. Written as DNA, the CDR3 is TGTGCCAGCAGTCAGACTCGATACAATGAGCAGTTCTTC. This translates into CASSQTRYNEQFF.

Only one count was recorded for this clone. The CDR3 sequence is CASSLGREAFF. The CDR3, as DNA: TGTGCCAGCAGCCTGGGGCGTGAAGCTTTCTTT. The gene calls are TRBV7-8 and TRBJ1-1; tentative D call: TRBD1 (5 bases). V shed 5 bases and J shed 7 bases, with 8 bases lying between them. This CDR3 comprises 11 residues. Germline V gene data show CDR1 as SGHVS and CDR2 as FQNEAQ.

This clone was observed many times. The J gene is TRBJ2-7, the V gene TRBV4-3, with 8 bases aligning to TRBD1. The ends lost 0 bases at V and 5 bases at J; junction bases unmatched: 9. Germline CDR1 is LGHNA and CDR2 is YSLEER. The CDR3 spans 16 residues. The CDR3 region is CASSQDSGTGSDEQYF. CDR3 in DNA: TGCGCCAGCAGCCAAGACTCCGGGACAGGCAGTGACGAGCAGTACTTC.

The chain has TRBV5-1 and TRBJ2-7, with D possibly being TRBD1 (5 bases). Trimming left V 4 bases short and J 1 base short, with 12 bases between. The germline V gene encodes CDR1 SGHRS and CDR2 YFSETQ. The CDR3 is 14 amino acids. CDR3 sequence: CASSLVSGSYEQYF. Here the CDR3 DNA reads TGCGCCAGCAGCCTGGTATCAGGGTCCTACGAGCAGTACTTC.

The chain combines TRBV4-1 with TRBJ1-2; unclear D gene. V was clipped by 1 base and J by 12 bases, with 18 bases between them. The CDR3 loop spans 14 amino acids. Per the germline V gene, CDR1 is MGHRA and CDR2 is YSYEKL. CDR3 DNA sequence: TGCGCCAGCAGCCAAGGACTACTAAGTCAAGTGCACACCTTC. Its translation is CASSQGLLSQVHTF.

The gene calls are TRBV15 and TRBJ1-4; 10 nucleotides agree with TRBD1. The junction had 9 bases not matched to a gene; V was cut back by 2 bases and J by 0 bases. The CDR3 length is 19 residues. The germline V gene has CDR1 LNHNV and CDR2 YYDKDF (reference sequence). Written as DNA, the CDR3 is TGTGCCACCAGCAGACCGGGACAGGGGAACAGCGCAACTAATGAAAAACTGTTTTTT. This encodes CATSRPGQGNSATNEKLFF.

The rearrangement links TRBV5-4 to TRBJ2-5; TRBD2 matches 8 bases. The trim removed 4 bases at V and 0 bases at J, leaving 8 bases unmatched. Germline V gene sequence: CDR1 SGHNT, CDR2 YYREEE (reference sequence). This CDR3 region has 16 residues. The CDR3 bases are TGTGCCAGCAGCGTTATAGCGGGGTTTTACCAAGAGACCCAGTACTTC. Translated, it gives CASSVIAGFYQETQYF.

The chain employs TRBV13 and TRBJ2-1; TRBD2 matches 11 bases. CDR1 and CDR2 from the germline V gene are PRHDT and FYEKMQ (reference sequence). Trimming at V came to 5 bases and at J to 10 bases, leaving 10 bases not matched to a gene. The CDR3 loop spans 15 amino acids. The CDR3 DNA reads TGTGCCAGCAGCCCTGTAGCGGGGGGGCGAGAGGAGCAGTTCTTC. Its translation: CASSPVAGGREEQFF.

V usage is TRBV6-1 and J usage is TRBJ1-5, with 7 bases lining up with TRBD1. The CDR3 consists of 14 residues. Unmatched junction bases numbered 9, after V lost 4 bases and J lost 9 bases. Per germline, CDR1 MNHNS and CDR2 SASEGT. As DNA, the CDR3 is TGTGCCAGCAGTGGGACAGGTGGGCTTTTGCCCCAGCATTTT. Translation gives CASSGTGGLLPQHF.

The rearrangement joins TRBV29-1 to TRBJ2-5; TRBD1 matches 10 bases. The CDR3 length is 15 residues. Germline assignment: CDR1 SQVTM and CDR2 ANQGSEA. V was pared by 7 bases and J by 0 bases, with 8 bases of the junction left unmatched. The DNA of the CDR3 is TGCAGCGCAAACCGGGACAGGGGAAACCAAGAGACCCAGTACTTC. It specifies CSANRDRGNQETQYF.

J is TRBJ2-3 and V is TRBV25-1; 8 bases match TRBD1. The CDR3 has 14 residues. Germline-derived CDR1 and CDR2 are MGHDK and SYGVNS. The ends lost 6 bases at V and 7 bases at J; junction bases unmatched: 9. This chain's CDR3 is CASSVSQGANTQYF. The CDR3 nucleotides read TGTGCCAGCAGCGTATCCCAGGGGGCTAATACGCAGTATTTT.

V is TRBV30 and J is TRBJ1-2; D is unresolved. V was pared by 3 bases and J by 7 bases, with 9 bases between. CDR3 length equals 11 residues. Germline V gives CDR1 GTSNPN, CDR2 SVGIG (reference sequence). The CDR3 nucleotides read TGTGCCTGGAGCGCCTTCAGTGGCTACACCTTC. This encodes CAWSAFSGYTF.

The V and J genes are TRBV6-6 and TRBJ1-2; D ambiguous. The CDR3 loop spans 13 amino acids. V lost 2 bases and J 3 bases, leaving 7 bases between the germline ends. Germline lookup yields CDR1 MNHNY and CDR2 SVGAGI (reference sequence). The CDR3 spells CASSYERDYGYTF. The CDR3 DNA is TGTGCCAGCAGTTACGAGCGGGACTATGGCTACACCTTC.

This clone was found once. Other DNA sequences in the sample encode the same CDR3. V and J are TRBV20-1 and TRBJ1-2, with no clear D. Germline CDR1 reads DFQATT; CDR2 reads SNEGSKA (reference sequence). This CDR3 has 10 amino acids. Trimming took off 6 bases at V and 2 bases at J, with 4 bases between the two ends. The CDR3 bases are TGCAGTGCAGCGAACTATGGCTACACCTTC. Protein: CSAANYGYTF.

The V gene is TRBV2, the J gene TRBJ1-2; TRBD1 matches at 7 bases. The germline CDR1 and CDR2 sequences are SNHLY and FYNNEI. J gave up 8 bases and V 5 bases, and 8 bases lay outside the gene matches. The CDR3 has 13 amino acids. CDR3 amino acids: CASSFYEGGGYTF. CDR3 DNA: TGTGCCAGCAGTTTCTACGAAGGGGGCGGCTACACCTTC.

The chain is built from TRBV6-1 and TRBJ2-3; D might be TRBD1 (7 bases). The CDR3 is 16 amino acids. Trimming pared 3 bases from V and 2 bases from J, leaving 15 bases between. The germline V gene has CDR1 MNHNS and CDR2 SASEGT. DNA for the CDR3: TGTGCCAGCAGTGATTGGGGGGACAGCCCCACAGATACGCAGTATTTT. Amino acid sequence: CASSDWGDSPTDTQYF.

The chain carries TRBV9 and TRBJ2-7; TRBD2 might be the D (5 bases). The CDR3 runs 15 residues. Trimming shortened V by 2 bases and J by 2 bases, and 14 bases separated the two germline ends. Germline V lookup: CDR1 SGDLS, CDR2 YYNGEE. Here the CDR3 DNA reads TGTGCCAGCAGCGTTGGTTGGGAGTCGGCCTACGAGCAGTACTTC. Protein sequence: CASSVGWESAYEQYF.

The chain has TRBV13 and TRBJ1-2; D is ambiguous. The CDR3 is made up of 15 amino acids. V gave up 0 bases and J gave up 4 bases, with 12 bases separating them. Looked up from germline, CDR1 is PRHDT and CDR2 is FYEKMQ (reference sequence). This chain's CDR3 is CASSLGGSERYGYTF. The CDR3 nucleotides read TGTGCCAGCAGCTTAGGTGGGAGCGAGCGCTATGGCTACACCTTC.

A few counts support this clone. The chain carries TRBV19 and TRBJ2-1, with no clear D. CDR1 and CDR2 (germline): LNHDA, SQIVND (reference sequence). The CDR3 extends over 13 amino acids. V was pared by 9 bases and J by 0 bases, with 9 bases between. The CDR3 sequence: CASTGLSYNEQFF. DNA for the CDR3: TGTGCCAGCACGGGTCTCTCCTACAATGAGCAGTTCTTC.

The chain combines TRBV28 with TRBJ1-3; TRBD1 is a possible D gene (6 bases). The germline V gene has CDR1 MDHEN and CDR2 SYDVKM. Trimming took off 3 bases at V and 0 bases at J, with 9 bases between the two ends. The CDR3 totals 15 residues. The CDR3 DNA reads TGTGCCAGCAGTTTCCAGGGGTTCTCTGGAAACACCATATATTTT. Protein: CASSFQGFSGNTIYF.

J is TRBJ2-7 and V is TRBV6-1, with D possibly TRBD1 on 5 matching bases. The germline V and J ends were trimmed by 8 bases and 1 base, with 12 bases remaining between them. Germline loops: CDR1 MNHNS, CDR2 SASEGT. The CDR3 is 13 residues long. The CDR3 DNA sequence: TGTGCCAGCCAGCGCCAGGGTTCCTACGAGCAGTACTTC. Translating gives CASQRQGSYEQYF.

The chain joins TRBV9 to TRBJ2-7; TRBD1 matches 9 bases. After removal of 0 bases from V and 3 bases from J, the junction contained 7 bases not matched to a gene. The length of the CDR3 is 16 residues. Looked up from germline, CDR1 is SGDLS and CDR2 is YYNGEE. CDR3 DNA: TGTGCCAGCAGCGTAGGAGCCGGGACAGGGAACTACGAGCAGTACTTC. The encoded protein is CASSVGAGTGNYEQYF.

This clone was recorded once. The rearrangement uses TRBV6-5 and TRBJ2-1; D is ambiguous. The CDR3 sequence is 13 residues long. Germline V CDR1 and CDR2: MNHEY, SVGAGI. The V end was cut by 0 bases, the J end by 6 bases, with 6 bases between. CDR3 sequence (DNA): TGTGCCAGCAGTTACTCGAGAGGCAATGAGCAGTTCTTC. Its translation is CASSYSRGNEQFF.

The count of this clone is one. CDR3 DNA sequence: TGCAGCGTTGATGGGACAGGGGGCGCCTCGTCGGATACGCAGTATTTT. This gives the protein CSVDGTGGASSDTQYF. J is TRBJ2-3 and V is TRBV29-1; 12 bases line up with TRBD1. The CDR3 sequence is 16 residues long. Losses at the gene ends were 3 bases for V and 6 bases for J; bases not matched to a gene: 10. Per germline, CDR1 SQVTM and CDR2 ANQGSEA.

The chain uses TRBV2 and TRBJ2-7; 7 bases map to TRBD2. CDR1 is SNHLY and CDR2 is FYNNEI in the germline V gene. This CDR3 is 19 amino acids long. Losses at the gene ends were 6 bases for V and 4 bases for J; bases not matched to a gene: 24. The CDR3 region is CASRRGLRQRGRFGYEQYF. The CDR3, as DNA: TGTGCCAGCAGAAGGGGTCTCCGGCAGCGGGGTAGATTTGGGTACGAGCAGTACTTC. Using reference TRBV2 and TRBJ2-7 for the parts outside the CDR3, the full variable domain is EPEVTQTPSHQVTQMGQEVILRCVPISNHLYFYWYRQILGQKVEFLVSFYNNEISEKSEIFDDQFSVERPDGSNFTLKIRSTKLEDSAMYFCASRRGLRQRGRFGYEQYFGPGTRLTVT.

This chain joins TRBV9 and TRBJ2-7, with TRBD1 matching over 7 bases. V dropped 3 bases and J dropped 0; count of bases not matched to a gene: 6. The CDR3 sequence is 15 residues long. CDR1 is SGDLS, CDR2 YYNGEE, per germline. CDR3 sequence (DNA): TGTGCCAGCAGCGGACAGGGTGATGGCTCCTACGAGCAGTACTTC. Protein sequence: CASSGQGDGSYEQYF.

This clone was seen more than once but under ten times. CDR3 in DNA: TGTGCCAGCTTGGAGAACTATGGCTACACCTTC. Amino acid sequence: CASLENYGYTF. The chain combines TRBV28 with TRBJ1-2; unclear D gene. CDR1 and CDR2 from the germline V gene are MDHEN and SYDVKM. The V gene lost 8 bases and the J gene lost 2 bases, with 6 bases spanning the gap. CDR3 length equals 11 residues.